The next 21 T cell receptor beta chains were all read from a single sample in a study of blood T cell repertoires in COVID-19. TCRdb's table, derived via immunoSEQ multiplex PCR, lists solely in-frame clones and lacks some. The top ten hold 15% to 20% of the sample, which has about 76,000 clones, 75% to 90% seen once. The sequenced sample consisted of peripheral blood. The source is a human donor in a cohort sampled during active COVID-19.

A few counts support this clone. V and J are TRBV5-1 and TRBJ2-1, with 8 bases aligning to TRBD2. Germline CDR1 reads SGHRS; CDR2 reads YFSETQ. V shed 0 bases, J shed 8 bases, and the junction held 7 bases outside the gene matches. There are 15 residues in the CDR3. CDR3 coding DNA: TGCGCCAGCAGCTTGGCCGATAGCGGGGTCGATGAGCAGTTCTTC. This encodes CASSLADSGVDEQFF.

The V gene is TRBV21-1, the J gene TRBJ1-2; the D call in the table, TRBD1, was not verified against the DNA. TRBV21-1 constitutes a pseudogene. This CDR3 comprises 14 residues. CDR3 sequence: CASSSFTVNYGYTF. CDR3 in DNA: TGTGCCAGCAGTTCCTTTACAGTAAACTATGGCTACACCTTC.

The V and J genes are TRBV2 and TRBJ2-7; a weak D match, TRBD1 (6 bases). The CDR3 is 14 residues long. The germline gives CDR1 SNHLY, CDR2 FYNNEI. Between the trimmed V and J ends, which lost 5 bases and 3 bases, there was a span of 14 bases. CDR3 bases: TGTGCCAGCAGTCTACCGACAGGCAACTACGAGCAGTACTTC. Translation: CASSLPTGNYEQYF.

The chain couples TRBV11-2 to TRBJ2-7; 10 nucleotides line up with TRBD2. CDR1 SGHAT and CDR2 FQNNGV come from the germline V gene. The CDR3 covers 16 residues. V gave up 1 base and J gave up 3 bases; unmatched junction bases: 6. The CDR3 region has the DNA TGTGCCAGCAGCTTAGTTCCTAGCGGGAGTCACTACGAGCAGTACTTC. This gives the protein CASSLVPSGSHYEQYF. The full variable domain, its missing parts supplied by reference TRBV11-2 and TRBJ2-7, is EAGVAQSPRYKIIEKRQSVAFWCNPISGHATLYWYQQILGQGPKLLIQFQNNGVVDDSQLPKDRFSAERLKGVDSTLKIQPAKLEDSAVYLCASSLVPSGSHYEQYFGPGTRLTVT.

The chain recombines TRBV11-3 with TRBJ2-2, with 7 nucleotides matching TRBD1. CDR1 is SGHNT, CDR2 YENEEA, per germline. V dropped 4 bases and J dropped 1; count of bases not matched to a gene: 6. The CDR3 is made up of 16 amino acids. The CDR3 here is CASSSYWTGNTGELFF. For the CDR3, the DNA is TGTGCCAGCAGCTCTTACTGGACAGGGAACACCGGGGAGCTGTTTTTT.

Turning to this clone: Its ends do not fully match the called genes, so a read error is possible. The rearrangement joins TRBV3-1 (or the pseudogene TRBV3-2) to TRBJ2-7, with D unresolved. The CDR3 extends over 13 amino acids. Germline V gene data show CDR1 as LGHDT and CDR2 as YNNKEL (reference sequence). CDR3 nucleotide sequence: TGTGCCAGCAGCCAAGATAGACATAACCCTAAGGACTTC. Amino acids: CASSQDRHNPKDF.

The J gene is TRBJ2-1, the V gene TRBV10-1; TRBD1 is a possible D gene (6 bases). The CDR3 runs to 12 residues. The V end lost 2 bases, the J end lost 12 bases, and 11 bases lay between the germline ends. Germline V lookup: CDR1 WNHNN, CDR2 SYGVQD (reference sequence). DNA of the CDR3: TGCGCCAGCAGTGAGAGGGGGAAACGGCAGTTCTTC. Protein: CASSERGKRQFF.

J is TRBJ2-7 and V is TRBV4-2, with 8 bases aligning to TRBD1. CDR1 and CDR2 (germline): LGHNA, YNFKEQ. Trimming took 0 bases from V and 4 from J; bases not matched to a gene: 5. This CDR3 spans 15 amino acids. The CDR3 sequence is CASSQEPGQDYEQYF. The CDR3 DNA reads TGTGCCAGCAGCCAAGAGCCGGGACAGGATTACGAGCAGTACTTC.

The CDR3 DNA reads as TGTGCCAGCAGTGAATCACCAGGGGGCAGTGAAAAACTGTTTTTT. Translation: CASSESPGGSEKLFF. This chain connects TRBV6-1 to TRBJ1-4; 8 positions agree with TRBD1. The junction had 6 bases not matched to a gene; V was cut back by 2 bases and J by 7 bases. Per the germline V gene, CDR1 is MNHNS and CDR2 is SASEGT. This CDR3 has 15 amino acids.

The V call is TRBV4-2, the J call TRBJ1-1, with D possibly matching TRBD1 (5 bases). Trimming stripped 0 bases from V and 1 base from J, with 12 bases between. This CDR3 has 16 amino acids. CDR1 is LGHNA and CDR2 is YNFKEQ in the germline V gene. The CDR3 nucleotides are TGTGCCAGCAGCCAAGATTGGACACTACGGAACACTGAAGCTTTCTTT. Translation: CASSQDWTLRNTEAFF.

V usage is TRBV29-1 and J usage is TRBJ2-1, with D tentatively TRBD1 (6 bases). The CDR3 length is 13 residues. Germline V gene lookup returns CDR1 SQVTM and CDR2 ANQGSEA. The V end was cut by 8 bases, the J end by 3 bases, with 14 bases between. The CDR3 loop reads CSSEGTFYNEQFF. Written as DNA, the CDR3 is TGCAGCTCAGAGGGGACATTCTACAATGAGCAGTTCTTC.

The chain couples TRBV25-1 to TRBJ2-7; D not certain. Germline V gene lookup returns CDR1 MGHDK and CDR2 SYGVNS. This CDR3 region has 11 residues. The V gene lost 3 bases and the J gene lost 3 bases, with 3 bases spanning the gap. The CDR3 nucleotides read TGTGCCAGCAGTGACGGCTACGAGCAGTACTTC. It is translated as CASSDGYEQYF.

This clone appeared a few times. This sequence joins TRBV4-2 and TRBJ1-3; D is possibly TRBD1 (6 bases). Germline V CDR1 and CDR2: LGHNA, YNFKEQ. The V gene lost 3 bases and the J gene lost 7 bases, with 22 bases spanning the gap. The length of the CDR3 is 17 residues. Written as DNA, the CDR3 is TGTGCCAGCAGCCAGGACGACAGGAAAGGTTCGCGTAACACCATATATTTT. Translating it yields CASSQDDRKGSRNTIYF.

CDR3 bases: TGTGCCAGTAGTATAGCGACAGCTAATTCACCCCTCCACTTT. This codes for CASSIATANSPLHF. V is TRBV19 and J is TRBJ1-6, with a possible D match to TRBD1 (5 bases). Trimming took off 1 base at V and 6 bases at J, with 7 bases between the two ends. Germline V gene sequence: CDR1 LNHDA, CDR2 SQIVND (reference sequence). The CDR3 runs 14 residues.

The chain is built from TRBV5-6 and TRBJ2-1; 13 bases line up with TRBD2. CDR3 size: 18 residues. Germline assignment: CDR1 SGHDT and CDR2 YYEEEE. V was clipped by 4 bases and J by 0 bases; unmatched bases: 7. CDR3 protein: CASSPGLAGVSSYNEQFF. CDR3 sequence (DNA): TGTGCCAGCAGCCCTGGACTAGCGGGGGTGAGCTCCTACAATGAGCAGTTCTTC.

The genes are TRBV2 and TRBJ1-2; TRBD1 matches at 7 bases. Germline CDR1 reads SNHLY; CDR2 reads FYNNEI. This CDR3 is 13 amino acids long. Germline trimming cut 8 bases from V and 4 bases from J; bases unmatched to any gene: 7. This CDR3 is CASQGDRGYGYTF. Here the CDR3 DNA reads TGTGCCAGCCAAGGGGACAGAGGCTATGGCTACACCTTC.

The genes are TRBV28 and TRBJ2-1; D unresolved. The CDR3 loop spans 14 amino acids. Germline CDR1 reads MDHEN; CDR2 reads SYDVKM. The germline V and J ends were trimmed by 5 bases and 7 bases, with 15 bases remaining between them. CDR3 in amino acids: CASSGFHLRNEQFF. In nucleotides, the CDR3 is TGTGCCAGCAGTGGTTTTCATCTTCGGAATGAGCAGTTCTTC.

V is TRBV5-8 and J is TRBJ2-1; TRBD2 agrees at 12 bases. This CDR3 region has 16 residues. V was pared by 3 bases and J by 4 bases, with 5 bases of the junction left unmatched. CDR1 is SGHTS, CDR2 YDEGEE, per germline. The chain's CDR3 is CASSSTGLAGYNEQFF. As DNA, the CDR3 is TGTGCCAGCAGCTCCACCGGACTAGCGGGATACAATGAGCAGTTCTTC.

The CDR3 region is CASSRRDTTNEKLFF. The CDR3 nucleotides are TGTGCCAGCTCACGAAGGGACACTACTAATGAAAAACTGTTTTTT. The chain has TRBV18 and TRBJ1-4; D possibly corresponds to TRBD1 (6 bases). V was pared by 4 bases and J by 2 bases, with 11 bases between. This CDR3 has 15 residues. Germline CDR1 KGHSH, CDR2 LQKENI.

The rearrangement uses TRBV28 and TRBJ1-1, with D unclear. The ends were cut back, 2 bases at V and 2 bases at J, with 9 bases in the middle. The CDR3 is 14 amino acids. Germline lookup yields CDR1 MDHEN and CDR2 SYDVKM. CDR3 sequence (DNA): TGTGCCAGCAGTTTAGCGCGGGATAACACTGAAGCTTTCTTT. Protein product: CASSLARDNTEAFF.

This sequence joins TRBV5-1 and TRBJ1-4; the D gene is possibly TRBD1 (6 bases). The CDR3 is made up of 16 amino acids. Germline V gene lookup returns CDR1 SGHRS and CDR2 YFSETQ. Trimming took 0 bases from V and 7 from J, leaving 16 bases between them. CDR3 region: CASSLVPGRGCEKLFF. The CDR3 DNA sequence: TGCGCCAGCAGCTTGGTGCCGGGCAGGGGTTGTGAAAAACTGTTTTTT.